This TCR beta chain was retrieved from a study of cytotoxic CD8 clonotypes in ibrutinib-treated CLL. Regarding the study as a whole: Few clonotypes were public, and these shrank or held steady under treatment. Baseline values of clonality outstripped age-matched healthy donors and followed circulating CD8+ T-cell counts.

Turning to this clone: What it binds is not known.

The V gene's germline CDR1 is LNHDA and CDR2 SQIVND (reference sequence). This CDR3 spans 14 amino acids. Trimming took off 5 bases at V and 4 bases at J, with 14 bases between the two ends. Depth targeted 1 in 200,000 to 1 in 1 million T cells, averaging about 9.2x coverage per clonotype. Sequencing used immunoSEQ multiplex PCR; TCRdb keeps in-frame clones, though not all of them. Of around 25,000 clones detected, 68% appear once; the ten largest clones hold 25% to 30%. Material: PBMCs, obtained after 24 months of ibrutinib treatment. The TCR comes from a human donor with chronic lymphocytic leukemia. This sequence joins TRBV19 and TRBJ1-1; TRBD1 might be the D (6 bases). CDR3 sequence: CASSVRQDLTEAFF. Here the CDR3 DNA reads TGTGCCAGTAGTGTCAGACAGGACCTCACTGAAGCTTTCTTT. Full variable domain (rest looked up from reference TRBV19 and TRBJ1-1): DGGITQSPKYLFRKEGQNVTLSCEQNLNHDAMYWYRQDPGQGLRLIYYSQIVNDFQKGDIAEGYSVSREKKESFPLTVTSAQKNPTAFYLCASSVRQDLTEAFFGQGTRLTVV.